These 9 T cell receptor beta chains originate from one sample sequenced in a study of blood T cell repertoires in COVID-19. TCRdb's table, derived via immunoSEQ multiplex PCR, lists solely in-frame clones and lacks some. The table records 200,000 or so clones, around 90% of them present only once. The sample comprised peripheral blood. The receptors come from a man aged 60-69 years who had recovered from COVID-19.

The DNA for the CDR3 is TGCAGCGTTGCCGCAGGGGACTATGGCTACACCTTC. The encoded protein is CSVAAGDYGYTF. This chain joins TRBV29-1 and TRBJ1-2, with D perhaps matching TRBD1 (6 bases). The CDR3 runs 12 residues. Trimming shortened V by 4 bases and J by 3 bases, and 9 bases separated the two germline ends. Germline assignment: CDR1 SQVTM and CDR2 ANQGSEA. Using reference TRBV29-1 and TRBJ1-2 for the parts outside the CDR3, the full variable domain is SAVISQKPSRDICQRGTSLTIQCQVDSQVTMMFWYRQQPGQSLTLIATANQGSEATYESGFVIDKFPISRPNLTFSTLTVSNMSPEDSSIYLCSVAAGDYGYTFGSGTRLTVV.

The sample holds one count of this clone. Other DNA sequences within the sample encode an identical CDR3. The V and J genes are TRBV18 and TRBJ2-7; TRBD1 matches 7 bases. The V gene's germline CDR1 is KGHSH and CDR2 LQKENI. CDR3 size: 14 residues. Losses at the gene ends were 3 bases for V and 2 bases for J; bases not matched to a gene: 4. DNA of the CDR3: TGTGCCAGCTCACCGCCGGGACAGCCCTACGAGCAGTACTTC. Protein product: CASSPPGQPYEQYF.

The chain combines TRBV5-1 with TRBJ1-1; D remains ambiguous. Germline V gene data show CDR1 as SGHRS and CDR2 as YFSETQ. There are 13 residues in the CDR3. V dropped 0 bases and J dropped 3 bases, with 6 bases sitting between them. This chain's CDR3 is CASSLERYTEAFF. Here the CDR3 DNA reads TGCGCCAGCAGCTTGGAACGGTACACTGAAGCTTTCTTT. Full variable domain (rest looked up from reference TRBV5-1 and TRBJ1-1): KAGVTQTPRYLIKTRGQQVTLSCSPISGHRSVSWYQQTPGQGLQFLFEYFSETQRNKGNFPGRFSGRQFSNSRSEMNVSTLELGDSALYLCASSLERYTEAFFGQGTRLTVV.

This rearrangement joins TRBV4-2 to TRBJ1-5; D is undetermined. The V and J ends lost 0 bases and 4 bases respectively, with 10 bases between them. Germline V gives CDR1 LGHNA, CDR2 YNFKEQ. The CDR3 has 15 residues. CDR3 amino acids: CASSQDLLTNQPQHF. Written as DNA, the CDR3 is TGTGCCAGCAGCCAAGATTTGCTTACTAATCAGCCCCAGCATTTT.

This chain joins TRBV7-8 and TRBJ2-3; 11 positions agree with TRBD2. This CDR3 contains 15 residues. V lost 5 bases to trimming and J lost 8 bases; unmatched junction nucleotides: 9. CDR1 and CDR2 from the germline V gene are SGHVS and FQNEAQ. The CDR3 DNA sequence: TGTGCCAGCAGCCCTTCGACTAGCGGGGTGGGTACGCAGTATTTT. The encoded protein is CASSPSTSGVGTQYF.

A single count supports this clone. V is TRBV18 and J is TRBJ2-2; a weak D match, TRBD2 (5 bases). This CDR3 has 17 residues. The V gene's germline CDR1 is KGHSH and CDR2 LQKENI. With 5 bases removed from V and 0 bases from J, the gap between germline ends came to 16 bases. The CDR3 spells CASSSWAGVPNTGELFF. The CDR3 nucleotides are TGTGCCAGCTCATCTTGGGCCGGGGTCCCGAACACCGGGGAGCTGTTTTTT.

V and J are TRBV18 and TRBJ2-1, with 13 bases identical to TRBD2. Germline V gene lookup returns CDR1 KGHSH and CDR2 LQKENI. The length of the CDR3 is 16 residues. V lost 6 bases to trimming and J lost 15 bases; unmatched junction nucleotides: 17. The CDR3 nucleotides are TGTGCCAGCTCTCCTGGACTAGCGGGAGATTCGCGGTCGTGGTTCTTC. The encoded protein is CASSPGLAGDSRSWFF. Full variable domain (outside the CDR3, taken from reference TRBV18 and TRBJ2-1): NAGVMQNPRHLVRRRGQEARLRCSPMKGHSHVYWYRQLPEEGLKFMVYLQKENIIDESGMPKERFSAEFPKEGPSILRIQQVVRGDSAAYFCASSPGLAGDSRSWFFGPGTRLTVL.

This chain uses TRBV18 with TRBJ2-3; 8 bases fit TRBD2. Unmatched junction bases numbered 7, after V lost 3 bases and J lost 2 bases. This CDR3 is built from 16 residues. Per germline, CDR1 KGHSH and CDR2 LQKENI. CDR3 amino acids: CASSPTLAVDTDTQYF. In DNA form, the CDR3 reads TGTGCCAGCTCACCCACACTAGCGGTTGACACAGATACGCAGTATTTT.

The chain links TRBV6-5 to TRBJ1-1; tentative D call: TRBD1 (5 bases). Germline V lookup: CDR1 MNHEY, CDR2 SVGAGI. This CDR3 spans 13 amino acids. Deletions cut 3 bases from V and 4 bases from J, with 9 bases between. The CDR3 reads CASSYQRGTEAFF. DNA for the CDR3: TGTGCCAGCAGTTATCAAAGGGGCACTGAAGCTTTCTTT.